This TCR beta chain derives from a study of tumor and adjacent non-tumor tissue in lung cancer. As for the study in general: Histology: about a dozen adenocarcinoma, 2 squamous cell carcinoma, 1 small cell lung cancer.

RNA was extracted from bulk tissue without any cell sorting. More than 3 cm separated this lung sample from the edge of the tumor. A modified ARM-PCR protocol with three rounds of nested PCR amplified TCRbeta. MiXCR was run by TCRdb on the multiplex PCR reads, yielding one entry per CDR3 protein. Seen here are some 100,000 distinct CDR3 sequences, about 62% observed once, and the top ten hold around 19%. CDR1 and CDR2 from the germline V gene are SGHRS and YFSETQ. CDR3 size: 15 residues. The V and J ends lost 0 bases and 5 bases, in that order; junction bases with no gene match: 3. The V and J genes are TRBV5-1 and TRBJ2-7; 12 bases fit TRBD1. Input material: distant non-tumor lung tissue. The receptor comes from a man aged 30-40 years with non-small cell lung cancer. The CDR3 spells CASSLVGQGAHEQYF. The CDR3 DNA reads as TGCGCCAGCAGCTTGGTGGGACAGGGGGCCCACGAGCAGTACTTC.